The 18 T cell receptor beta chains listed next were all sequenced from one sample in a study of molecular identifiers for immune sequencing clone quantification. TCRdb reprocessed the PCR reads with MiXCR, giving one entry per CDR3 protein. The sample has about half a million distinct CDR3 sequences; 20% to 25% are singletons. Material for sequencing was naive CD8+ T cells from blood, with Jurkat cell RNA spiked in. Specified subset: FACS-sorted CD8+CD4-CCR7+CD45RA+ naive T cells. These receptors originate from a human donor in good health. Some libraries in this study had Jurkat cell RNA spiked in.

This clonotype showed up many times. The chain has TRBV4-1 and TRBJ1-3; 9 bases match TRBD1. Germline CDR1 is MGHRA and CDR2 is YSYEKL. Trimming at V came to 3 bases and at J to 0 bases, leaving 0 bases not matched to a gene. This CDR3 spans 15 amino acids. CDR3 nucleotide sequence: TGCGCCAGCAGCCAGACAGGGGGCTCTGGAAACACCATATATTTT. Amino acid sequence: CASSQTGGSGNTIYF.

This clonotype was seen more than once but under ten times. J is TRBJ2-7 and V is TRBV20-1; D uncertain. The CDR3 consists of 12 residues. CDR1 and CDR2 (germline): DFQATT, SNEGSKA (reference sequence). The V gene lost 7 bases and the J gene lost 0 bases, with 10 bases spanning the gap. The CDR3: CSVPTASYEQYF. DNA for the CDR3: TGCAGTGTCCCGACGGCCTCCTACGAGCAGTACTTC.

This clonotype was found many times. V is TRBV12-3 or TRBV12-4 and J is TRBJ1-6, with 11 nucleotides matching TRBD1. CDR3 size: 14 residues. The V gene end was trimmed by 5 bases and the J gene end by 10 bases; junction bases not matched to a gene: 4. The CDR3 nucleotides read TGTGCCAGCAGTCCGGGACAGGGGGTCTCACCCCTCCACTTT. This translates into CASSPGQGVSPLHF.

This clonotype was counted many times. The chain carries TRBV6-5 and TRBJ1-1, with 7 positions matching TRBD1. V dropped 6 bases and J dropped 8; count of bases not matched to a gene: 9. Germline CDR1 is MNHEY and CDR2 is SVGAGI. The CDR3 has 13 residues. The CDR3 reads CASRLTGDSEAFF. CDR3 nucleotide sequence: TGTGCCAGCAGACTAACAGGGGACTCCGAAGCTTTCTTT.

This clonotype was found a few times. The CDR3 loop reads CASSIAPVRDTQYF. CDR3 coding DNA: TGTGCCAGCAGTATCGCCCCAGTCAGAGATACGCAGTATTTT. V and J are TRBV27 and TRBJ2-3, with D unclear. The V end was cut by 5 bases, the J end by 5 bases, with 14 bases between. The CDR3 totals 14 residues. The germline gives CDR1 MNHEY, CDR2 SMNVEV (reference sequence).

The chain combines TRBV4-3 with TRBJ1-2; D is undetermined. Germline assignment: CDR1 LGHNA and CDR2 YSLEER. Trimming took off 0 bases at V and 0 bases at J, with 5 bases between the two ends. This CDR3 has 14 amino acids. The CDR3: CASSQDEANYGYTF. The CDR3 DNA sequence: TGCGCCAGCAGCCAAGACGAAGCTAACTATGGCTACACCTTC.

Worth noting for this clonotype: A far larger clone is off by one base, so a read error is likely. The missing conserved phenylalanine or tryptophan at the end of this CDR3 makes a read error likely. The gene calls are TRBV13 and TRBJ1-5; perhaps TRBD1 as D (6 bases). Trimming left V 3 bases short and J 4 bases short, with 7 bases between. Looked up from germline, CDR1 is PRHDT and CDR2 is FYEKMQ (reference sequence). The CDR3 is 13 amino acids. CDR3 sequence: CASSLDRNQPQHS. The CDR3 nucleotides read TGTGCCAGCAGCTTGGACAGAAATCAGCCCCAGCATTCT.

To note about this clonotype: Its ends do not fully match the called genes, so a read error is possible. The chain is built from TRBV20-1 and TRBJ1-5, with no clear D. Germline V lookup: CDR1 DFQATT, CDR2 SNEGSKA (reference sequence). This CDR3 has 14 amino acids. CDR3 nucleotides: TGCAGCGCTAAAAGCAACTGGGGCAATCAGCCCCAGCATTTT. This gives the protein CSAKSNWGNQPQHF.

The chain carries TRBV27 and TRBJ2-7; D possibly corresponds to TRBD2 (7 bases). The germline V gene has CDR1 MNHEY and CDR2 SMNVEV (reference sequence). Trimming left V 8 bases short and J 3 bases short, with 14 bases between. The CDR3 spans 13 residues. CDR3 bases: TGTGCCAGCGGTCCCGGGGGGCTCTACGAGCAGTACTTC. It codes for CASGPGGLYEQYF.

This clonotype was found many times. The chain couples TRBV6-5 to TRBJ2-3; weak D call: TRBD2 (7 bases). CDR3 length equals 17 residues. Germline CDR1 reads MNHEY; CDR2 reads SVGAGI. Trimming took 8 bases from V and 3 from J, leaving 24 bases between them. In DNA, the CDR3 is TGTGCCAGCCGGGACTACAAGAGTCAGGGGCCTACAGATACGCAGTATTTT. This codes for CASRDYKSQGPTDTQYF.

This clonotype has only a few counts. V and J are TRBV27 and TRBJ2-7, with D possibly called TRBD1 or TRBD2 (5 bases each). Trimming removed 1 base at V and 7 bases at J, with 14 bases between. Looked up from germline, CDR1 is MNHEY and CDR2 is SMNVEV (reference sequence). CDR3 length: 14 residues. The CDR3 loop is CASSLFPGPKEQYF. For the CDR3, the DNA is TGTGCCAGCAGTTTATTTCCGGGGCCCAAGGAGCAGTACTTC.

This rearrangement joins TRBV7-3 to TRBJ2-1; 9 nucleotides align to TRBD1. The length of the CDR3 is 16 residues. Germline CDR1 reads SGHTA; CDR2 reads FQGTGA. V dropped 4 bases and J dropped 7; count of bases not matched to a gene: 11. This CDR3 reads CASSSLLTGGGNEQFF. The CDR3 DNA follows: TGTGCCAGCAGCTCCCTCCTTACAGGGGGCGGGAATGAGCAGTTCTTC.

There are a few counts of this clonotype. The chain combines TRBV19 with TRBJ2-1; 8 bases fit TRBD1. The CDR3 sequence is 14 residues long. Germline CDR1 is LNHDA and CDR2 is SQIVND (reference sequence). Germline trimming cut 5 bases from V and 9 bases from J; bases unmatched to any gene: 9. The CDR3 here is CASSPGTGGVEQFF. The CDR3 nucleotides are TGTGCCAGTAGTCCCGGGACAGGAGGAGTTGAGCAGTTCTTC.

This clonotype has ten or more counts. V and J are TRBV7-8 and TRBJ2-3; TRBD2 matches at 7 bases. Per germline, CDR1 SGHVS and CDR2 FQNEAQ. This CDR3 is 15 amino acids long. Trimming took 5 bases from V and 1 from J; bases not matched to a gene: 6. The CDR3 loop reads CASSASRGGTDTQYF. The CDR3, as DNA: TGTGCCAGCAGCGCGTCACGGGGGGGCACAGATACGCAGTATTTT.

Comment on this clonotype: This sequence may be a read error, since a much larger clone differs from it by one base. This chain links TRBV4-3 with TRBJ2-2; TRBD2 matches at 9 bases. The CDR3 length is 17 residues. Germline values: CDR1 LGHNA, CDR2 YSLEER. CDR3 coding DNA: TGCGCCAGCAGCCAAGAGGCCAGCGGGAGGAACACCGGGGGGCTGTTTTTT. Its translation is CASSQEASGRNTGGLFF.

V is TRBV2 and J is TRBJ1-3; no reliable D call. Trimming took 6 bases from V and 0 from J, leaving 9 bases between them. The germline gives CDR1 SNHLY, CDR2 FYNNEI. CDR3 length: 14 amino acids. CDR3 nucleotide sequence: TGTGCCAGCAGGGACCTAAGCTCTGGAAACACCATATATTTT. Protein product: CASRDLSSGNTIYF.

Ten or more counts support this clonotype. The chain uses TRBV6-2 or TRBV6-3 and TRBJ1-6; D is perhaps TRBD1 (5 bases). Germline-derived CDR1 and CDR2 are MNHEY and SVGEGT. Trimming took 5 bases from V and 0 from J, leaving 11 bases between them. The CDR3 loop spans 16 amino acids. CDR3 loop: CASSQQASSYNSPLHF. DNA for the CDR3: TGTGCCAGCAGTCAACAGGCGAGCTCCTATAATTCACCCCTCCACTTT.

In this sample, this clonotype turned up many times. The chain has TRBV12-3 or TRBV12-4 and TRBJ2-5; TRBD1 matches 7 bases. The CDR3 contains 14 residues. Trimming cost V 6 bases and J 1 base; bases outside gene matches: 5. The CDR3 spells CASSQTGFQETQYF. CDR3 DNA: TGTGCCAGCAGCCAGACAGGGTTCCAAGAGACCCAGTACTTC.